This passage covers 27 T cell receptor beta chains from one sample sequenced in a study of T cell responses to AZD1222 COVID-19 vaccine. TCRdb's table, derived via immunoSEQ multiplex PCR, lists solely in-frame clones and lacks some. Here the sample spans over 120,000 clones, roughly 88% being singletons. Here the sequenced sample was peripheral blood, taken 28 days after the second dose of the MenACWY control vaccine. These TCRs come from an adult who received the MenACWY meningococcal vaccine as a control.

DNA of the CDR3: TGTGCCAGCAGTTTATCCCGGACAGTCTATGGCTACACCTTC. Translating it yields CASSLSRTVYGYTF. This chain joins TRBV27 and TRBJ1-2; tentative D call: TRBD1 (6 bases). The CDR3 sequence is 14 residues long. Trimming left V 0 bases short and J 4 bases short, with 9 bases between. Per germline, CDR1 MNHEY and CDR2 SMNVEV (reference sequence).

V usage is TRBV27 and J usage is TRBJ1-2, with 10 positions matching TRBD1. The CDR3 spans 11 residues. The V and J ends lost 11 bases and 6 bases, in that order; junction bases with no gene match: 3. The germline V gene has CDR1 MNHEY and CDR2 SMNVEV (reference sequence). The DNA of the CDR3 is TGTGCCGGGGACAGGGGCCATGGCTACACCTTC. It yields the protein CAGDRGHGYTF.

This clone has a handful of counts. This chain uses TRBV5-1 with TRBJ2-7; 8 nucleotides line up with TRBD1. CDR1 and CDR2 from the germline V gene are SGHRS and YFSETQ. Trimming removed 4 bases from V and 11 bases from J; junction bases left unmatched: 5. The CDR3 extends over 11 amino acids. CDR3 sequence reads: CASSGTGGEYF. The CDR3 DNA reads TGCGCCAGCAGCGGAACAGGGGGAGAGTACTTC.

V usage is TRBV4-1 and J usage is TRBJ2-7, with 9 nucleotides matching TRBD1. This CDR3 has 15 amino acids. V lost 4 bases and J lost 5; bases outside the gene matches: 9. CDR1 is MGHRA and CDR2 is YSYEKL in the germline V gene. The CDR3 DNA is TGCGCCAGCAGCCCCTACGGGACAGGGACAGACGAGCAGTACTTC. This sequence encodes CASSPYGTGTDEQYF.

The CDR3 DNA reads TGTGCCAGCTCACCACTACTAGCGGGGGCCCCGGAGCAGTTCTTC. It codes for CASSPLLAGAPEQFF. The chain is built from TRBV18 and TRBJ2-1, with 11 bases lining up with TRBD2. This CDR3 has 15 residues. Looked up from germline, CDR1 is KGHSH and CDR2 is LQKENI. V was clipped by 1 base and J by 10 bases; unmatched bases: 6.

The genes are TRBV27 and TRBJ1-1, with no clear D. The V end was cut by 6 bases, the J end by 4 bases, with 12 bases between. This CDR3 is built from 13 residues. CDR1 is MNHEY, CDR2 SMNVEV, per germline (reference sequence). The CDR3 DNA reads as TGTGCCAGCAGCCGGGCGCCGAGCACTGAAGCTTTCTTT. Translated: CASSRAPSTEAFF.

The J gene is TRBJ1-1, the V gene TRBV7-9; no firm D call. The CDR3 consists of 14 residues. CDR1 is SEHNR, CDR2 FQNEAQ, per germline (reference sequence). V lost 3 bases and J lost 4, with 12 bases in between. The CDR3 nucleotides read TGTGCCAGCAGCTTTAATCCGGAGGGCACTGAAGCTTTCTTT. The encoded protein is CASSFNPEGTEAFF.

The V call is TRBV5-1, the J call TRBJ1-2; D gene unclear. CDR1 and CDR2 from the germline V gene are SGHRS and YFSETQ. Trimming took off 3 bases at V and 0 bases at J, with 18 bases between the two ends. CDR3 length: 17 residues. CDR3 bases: TGCGCCAGCAGCTCGGGATTATACAAACTAGCTAACTATGGCTACACCTTC. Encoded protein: CASSSGLYKLANYGYTF.

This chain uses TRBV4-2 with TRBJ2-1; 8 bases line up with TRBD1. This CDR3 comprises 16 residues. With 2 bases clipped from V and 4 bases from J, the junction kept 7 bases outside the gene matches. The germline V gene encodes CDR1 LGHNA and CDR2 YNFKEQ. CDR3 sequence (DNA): TGTGCCAGCAGCCAACGTGGGACAGGTGGGTACAATGAGCAGTTCTTC. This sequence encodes CASSQRGTGGYNEQFF.

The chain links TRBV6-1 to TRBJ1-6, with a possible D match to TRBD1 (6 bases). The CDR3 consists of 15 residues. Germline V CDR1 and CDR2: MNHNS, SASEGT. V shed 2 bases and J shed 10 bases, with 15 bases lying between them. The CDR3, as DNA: TGTGCCAGCAGTGAACAAGACAGGTTCGGGTCACCCCTCCACTTT. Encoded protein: CASSEQDRFGSPLHF.

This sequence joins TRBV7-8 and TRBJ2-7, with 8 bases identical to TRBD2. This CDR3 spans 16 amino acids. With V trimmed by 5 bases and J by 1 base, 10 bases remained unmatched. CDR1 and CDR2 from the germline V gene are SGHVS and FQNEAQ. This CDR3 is CASSTDGGAGSYEQYF. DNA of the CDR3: TGTGCCAGCAGCACAGACGGGGGGGCGGGGTCCTACGAGCAGTACTTC. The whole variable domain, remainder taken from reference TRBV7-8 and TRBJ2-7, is GAGVSQSPRYKVAKRGQDVALRCDPISGHVSLFWYQQALGQGPEFLTYFQNEAQLDKSGLPSDRFFAERPEGSVSTLKIQRTQQEDSAVYLCASSTDGGAGSYEQYFGPGTRLTVT.

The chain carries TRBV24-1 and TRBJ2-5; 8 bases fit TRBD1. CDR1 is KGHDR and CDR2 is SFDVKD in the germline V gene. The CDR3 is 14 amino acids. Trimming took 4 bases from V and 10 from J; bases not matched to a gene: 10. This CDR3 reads CATSERDRRGSQYF. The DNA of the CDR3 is TGTGCCACCAGTGAAAGGGACAGGAGGGGTAGCCAGTACTTC.

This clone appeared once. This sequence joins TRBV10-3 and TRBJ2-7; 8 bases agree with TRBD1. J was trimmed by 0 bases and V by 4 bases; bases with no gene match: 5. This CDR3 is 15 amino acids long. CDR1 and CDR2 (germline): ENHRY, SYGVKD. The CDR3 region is CAISGGTGYSYEQYF. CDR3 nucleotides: TGTGCCATCAGTGGGGGGACAGGCTACTCCTACGAGCAGTACTTC.

CDR3: CASSQDLGQGASPLHF. The CDR3 DNA sequence: TGCGCCAGCAGCCAAGATTTGGGACAGGGGGCATCACCCCTCCACTTT. The rearrangement links TRBV4-1 to TRBJ1-6; TRBD1 matches 12 bases. Germline V CDR1 and CDR2: MGHRA, YSYEKL. This CDR3 is 16 amino acids long. After removal of 0 bases from V and 10 bases from J, the junction contained 4 bases not matched to a gene.

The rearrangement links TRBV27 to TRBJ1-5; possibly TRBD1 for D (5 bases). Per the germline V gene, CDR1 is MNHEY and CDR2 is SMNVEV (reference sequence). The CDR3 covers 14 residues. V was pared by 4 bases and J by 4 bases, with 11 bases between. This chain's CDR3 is CASSSWGGNQPQHF. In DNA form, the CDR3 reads TGTGCCAGCAGTTCCTGGGGCGGTAATCAGCCCCAGCATTTT.

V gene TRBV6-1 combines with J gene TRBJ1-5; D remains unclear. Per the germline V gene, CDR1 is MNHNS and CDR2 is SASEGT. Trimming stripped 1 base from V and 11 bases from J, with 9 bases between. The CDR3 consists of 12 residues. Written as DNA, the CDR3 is TGTGCCAGCAGTGAAGTTCCCTGGGCCCAGCATTTT. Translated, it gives CASSEVPWAQHF.

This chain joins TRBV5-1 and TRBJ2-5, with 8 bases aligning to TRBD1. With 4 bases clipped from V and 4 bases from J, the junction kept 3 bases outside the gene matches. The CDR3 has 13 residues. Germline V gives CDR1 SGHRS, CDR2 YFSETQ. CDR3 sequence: CASSPGQGETQYF. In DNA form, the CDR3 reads TGCGCCAGCAGCCCCGGACAGGGAGAGACCCAGTACTTC.

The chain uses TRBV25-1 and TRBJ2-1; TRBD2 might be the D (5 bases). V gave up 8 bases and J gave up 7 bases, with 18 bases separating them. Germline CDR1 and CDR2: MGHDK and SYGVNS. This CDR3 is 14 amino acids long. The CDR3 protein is CASASGKTRNEQFF. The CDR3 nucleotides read TGTGCCAGCGCCTCCGGGAAGACAAGGAATGAGCAGTTCTTC.

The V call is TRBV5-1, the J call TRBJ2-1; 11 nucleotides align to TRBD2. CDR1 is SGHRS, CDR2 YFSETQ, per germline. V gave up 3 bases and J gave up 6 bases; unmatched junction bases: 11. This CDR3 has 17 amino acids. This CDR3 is CASSSFPGSGRANEQFF. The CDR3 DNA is TGCGCCAGCAGCTCCTTTCCGGGTAGCGGGAGGGCCAATGAGCAGTTCTTC.

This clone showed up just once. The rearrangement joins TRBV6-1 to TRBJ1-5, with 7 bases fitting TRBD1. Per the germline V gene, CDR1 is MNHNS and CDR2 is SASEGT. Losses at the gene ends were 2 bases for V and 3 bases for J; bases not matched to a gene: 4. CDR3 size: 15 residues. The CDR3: CASSERGQLNQPQHF. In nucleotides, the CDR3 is TGTGCCAGCAGTGAAAGGGGACAGCTCAATCAGCCCCAGCATTTT.

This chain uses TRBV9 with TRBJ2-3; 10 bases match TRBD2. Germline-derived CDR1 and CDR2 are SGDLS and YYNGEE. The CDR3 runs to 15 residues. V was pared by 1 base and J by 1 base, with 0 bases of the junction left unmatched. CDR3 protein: CASSVLAGGTDTQYF. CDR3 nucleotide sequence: TGTGCCAGCAGCGTACTAGCGGGAGGCACAGATACGCAGTATTTT.

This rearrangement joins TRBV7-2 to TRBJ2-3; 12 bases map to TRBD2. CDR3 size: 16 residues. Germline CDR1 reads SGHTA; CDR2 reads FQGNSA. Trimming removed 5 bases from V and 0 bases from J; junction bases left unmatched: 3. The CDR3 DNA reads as TGTGCCAGCAGCGTCCTAGCGGGGGGGAGCACAGATACGCAGTATTTT. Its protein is CASSVLAGGSTDTQYF. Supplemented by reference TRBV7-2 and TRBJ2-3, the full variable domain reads GAGVSQSPSNKVTEKGKDVELRCDPISGHTALYWYRQSLGQGLEFLIYFQGNSAPDKSGLPSDRFSAERTGGSVSTLTIQRTQQEDSAVYLCASSVLAGGSTDTQYFGPGTRLTVL.

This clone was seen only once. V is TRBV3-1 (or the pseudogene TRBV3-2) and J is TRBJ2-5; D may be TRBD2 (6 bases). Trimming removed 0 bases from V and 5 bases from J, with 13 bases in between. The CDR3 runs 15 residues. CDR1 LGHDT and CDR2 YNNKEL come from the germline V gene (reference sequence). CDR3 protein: CASSQDREVWETQYF. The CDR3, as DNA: TGTGCCAGCAGCCAAGATAGGGAGGTTTGGGAGACCCAGTACTTC.

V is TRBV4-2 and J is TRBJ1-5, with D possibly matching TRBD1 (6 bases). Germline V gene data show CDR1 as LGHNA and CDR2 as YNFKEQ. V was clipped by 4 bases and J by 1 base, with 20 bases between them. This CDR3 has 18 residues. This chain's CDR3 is CASSRHAGGEISNQPQHF. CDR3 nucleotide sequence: TGTGCCAGCAGCCGTCACGCGGGGGGCGAGATAAGCAATCAGCCCCAGCATTTT.

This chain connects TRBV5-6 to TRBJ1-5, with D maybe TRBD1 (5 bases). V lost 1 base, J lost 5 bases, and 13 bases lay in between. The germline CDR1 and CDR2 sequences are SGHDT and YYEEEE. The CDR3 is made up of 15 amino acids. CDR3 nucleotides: TGTGCCAGCAGCTTGCAGGGAAGAGGGCATCAGCCCCAGCATTTT. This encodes CASSLQGRGHQPQHF.

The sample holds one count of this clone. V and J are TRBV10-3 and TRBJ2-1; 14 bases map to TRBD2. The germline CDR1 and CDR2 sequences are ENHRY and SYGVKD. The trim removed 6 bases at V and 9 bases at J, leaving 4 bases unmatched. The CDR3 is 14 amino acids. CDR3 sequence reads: CAIRGLAGDGEQFF. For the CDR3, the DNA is TGTGCCATCAGGGGACTAGCGGGAGATGGTGAGCAGTTCTTC.

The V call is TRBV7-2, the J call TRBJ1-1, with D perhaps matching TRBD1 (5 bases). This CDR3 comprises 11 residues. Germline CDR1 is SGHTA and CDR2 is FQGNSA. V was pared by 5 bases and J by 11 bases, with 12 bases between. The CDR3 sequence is CASSPGGSAFF. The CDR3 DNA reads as TGTGCCAGCAGCCCTGGGGGGTCGGCTTTCTTT. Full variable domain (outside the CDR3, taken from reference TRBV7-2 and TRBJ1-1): GAGVSQSPSNKVTEKGKDVELRCDPISGHTALYWYRQSLGQGLEFLIYFQGNSAPDKSGLPSDRFSAERTGGSVSTLTIQRTQQEDSAVYLCASSPGGSAFFGQGTRLTVV.